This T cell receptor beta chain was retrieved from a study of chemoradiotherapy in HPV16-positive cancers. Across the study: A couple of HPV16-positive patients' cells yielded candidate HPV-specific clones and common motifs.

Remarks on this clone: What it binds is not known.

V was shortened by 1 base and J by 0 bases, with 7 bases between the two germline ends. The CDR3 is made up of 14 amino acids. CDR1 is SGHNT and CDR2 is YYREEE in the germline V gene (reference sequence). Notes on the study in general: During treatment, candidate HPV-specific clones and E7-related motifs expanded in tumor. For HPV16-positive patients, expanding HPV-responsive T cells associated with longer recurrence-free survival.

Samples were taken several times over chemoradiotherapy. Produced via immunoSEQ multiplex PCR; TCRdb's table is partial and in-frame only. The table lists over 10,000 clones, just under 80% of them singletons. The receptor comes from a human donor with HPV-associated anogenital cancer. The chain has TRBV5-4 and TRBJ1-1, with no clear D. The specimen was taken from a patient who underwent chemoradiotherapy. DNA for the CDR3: TGTGCCAGCAGCTTGCCAGCCTTGAACACTGAAGCTTTCTTT. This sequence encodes CASSLPALNTEAFF.